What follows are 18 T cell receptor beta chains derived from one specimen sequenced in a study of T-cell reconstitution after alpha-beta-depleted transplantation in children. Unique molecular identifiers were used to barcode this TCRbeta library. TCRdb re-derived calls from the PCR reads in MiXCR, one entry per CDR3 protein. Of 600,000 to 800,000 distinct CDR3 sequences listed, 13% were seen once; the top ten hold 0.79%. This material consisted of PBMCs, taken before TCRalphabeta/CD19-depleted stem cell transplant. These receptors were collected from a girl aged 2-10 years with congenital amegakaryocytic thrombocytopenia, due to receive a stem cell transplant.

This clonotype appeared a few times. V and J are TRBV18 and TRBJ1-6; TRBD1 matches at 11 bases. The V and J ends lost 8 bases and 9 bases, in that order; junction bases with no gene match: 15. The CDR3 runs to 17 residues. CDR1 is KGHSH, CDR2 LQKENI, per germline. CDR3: CASTRTGGRSQRSPLHF. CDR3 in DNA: TGTGCCAGCACCCGGACAGGGGGCAGGAGCCAGCGTTCACCCCTCCACTTT.

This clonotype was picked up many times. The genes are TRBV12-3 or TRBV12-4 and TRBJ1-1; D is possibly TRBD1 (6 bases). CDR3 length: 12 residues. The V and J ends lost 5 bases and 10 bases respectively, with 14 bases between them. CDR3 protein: CASSGNRDSAFF. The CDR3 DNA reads TGTGCCAGCAGTGGGAACAGGGATTCAGCTTTCTTT.

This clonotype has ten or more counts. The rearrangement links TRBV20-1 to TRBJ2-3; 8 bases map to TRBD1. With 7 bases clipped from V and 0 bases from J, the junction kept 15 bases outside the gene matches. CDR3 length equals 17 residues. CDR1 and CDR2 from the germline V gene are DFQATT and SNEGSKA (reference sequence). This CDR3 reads CSVEGQGVGSSTDTQYF. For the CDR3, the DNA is TGCAGTGTCGAAGGACAGGGAGTTGGTTCTAGCACAGATACGCAGTATTTT.

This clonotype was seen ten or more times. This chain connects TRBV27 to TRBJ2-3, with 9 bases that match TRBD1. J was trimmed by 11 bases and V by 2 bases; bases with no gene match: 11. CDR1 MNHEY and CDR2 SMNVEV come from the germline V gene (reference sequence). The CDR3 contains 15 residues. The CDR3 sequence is CASSLMGTGLREQYF. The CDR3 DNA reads TGTGCCAGCAGTTTAATGGGGACAGGGTTAAGGGAGCAGTATTTT.

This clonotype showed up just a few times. Written as DNA, the CDR3 is TGTGCCACCAGCAGAGGCCAAGGAGGCTCGCCGATCCTCACAGATACGCAGTATTTT. Translated: CATSRGQGGSPILTDTQYF. The rearrangement joins TRBV15 to TRBJ2-3, with D perhaps matching TRBD2 (5 bases). CDR1 and CDR2 (germline): LNHNV, YYDKDF (reference sequence). Trimming shortened V by 1 base and J by 2 bases, and 22 bases separated the two germline ends. The CDR3 sequence is 19 residues long.

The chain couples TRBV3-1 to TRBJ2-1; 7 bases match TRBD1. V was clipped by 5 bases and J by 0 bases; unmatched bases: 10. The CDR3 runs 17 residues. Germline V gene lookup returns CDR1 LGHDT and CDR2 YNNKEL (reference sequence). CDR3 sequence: CASSDDRAISSYNEQFF. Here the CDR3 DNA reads TGTGCCAGCAGCGACGACAGGGCTATAAGCTCCTACAATGAGCAGTTCTTC.

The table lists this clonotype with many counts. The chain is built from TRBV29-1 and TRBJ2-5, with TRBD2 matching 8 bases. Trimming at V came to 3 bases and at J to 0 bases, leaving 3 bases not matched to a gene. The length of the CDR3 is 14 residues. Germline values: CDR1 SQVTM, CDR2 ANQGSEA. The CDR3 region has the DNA TGCAGCGTTGATGGGGGACTAGACCAAGAGACCCAGTACTTC. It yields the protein CSVDGGLDQETQYF.

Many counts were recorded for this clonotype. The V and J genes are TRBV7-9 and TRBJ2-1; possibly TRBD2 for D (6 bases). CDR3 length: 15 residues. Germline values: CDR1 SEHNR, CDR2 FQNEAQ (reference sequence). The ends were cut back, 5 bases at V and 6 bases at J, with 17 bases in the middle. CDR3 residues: CASSRASARPNEQFF. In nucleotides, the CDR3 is TGTGCCAGCAGCCGGGCTAGCGCCAGACCCAATGAGCAGTTCTTC. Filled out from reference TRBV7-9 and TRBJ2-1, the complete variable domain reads DTGVSQNPRHKITKRGQNVTFRCDPISEHNRLYWYRQTLGQGPEFLTYFQNEAQLEKSRLLSDRFSAERPKGSFSTLEIQRTEQGDSAMYLCASSRASARPNEQFFGPGTRLTVL.

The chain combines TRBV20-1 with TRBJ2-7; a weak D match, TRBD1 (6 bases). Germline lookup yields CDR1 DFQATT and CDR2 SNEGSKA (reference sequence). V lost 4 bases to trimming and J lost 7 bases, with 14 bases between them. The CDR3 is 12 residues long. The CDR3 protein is CSATWGPGEQYF. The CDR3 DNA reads TGCAGTGCTACTTGGGGGCCGGGGGAGCAGTACTTC.

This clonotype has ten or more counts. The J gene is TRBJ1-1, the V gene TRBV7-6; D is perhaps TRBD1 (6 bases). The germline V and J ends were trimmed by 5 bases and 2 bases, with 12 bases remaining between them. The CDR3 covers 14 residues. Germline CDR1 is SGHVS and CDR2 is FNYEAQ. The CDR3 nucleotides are TGTGCCAGCAGCCCCAGGGGAGGAAACACTGAAGCTTTCTTT. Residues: CASSPRGGNTEAFF.

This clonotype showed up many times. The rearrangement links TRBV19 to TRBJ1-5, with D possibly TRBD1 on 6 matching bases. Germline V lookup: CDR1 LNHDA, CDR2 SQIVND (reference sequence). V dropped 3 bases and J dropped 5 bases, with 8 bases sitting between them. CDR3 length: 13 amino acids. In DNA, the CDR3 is TGTGCCAGTAGTATGGGGGCGCATCAGCCCCAGCATTTT. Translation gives CASSMGAHQPQHF. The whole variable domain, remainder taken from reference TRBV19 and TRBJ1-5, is DGGITQSPKYLFRKEGQNVTLSCEQNLNHDAMYWYRQDPGQGLRLIYYSQIVNDFQKGDIAEGYSVSREKKESFPLTVTSAQKNPTAFYLCASSMGAHQPQHFGDGTRLSIL.

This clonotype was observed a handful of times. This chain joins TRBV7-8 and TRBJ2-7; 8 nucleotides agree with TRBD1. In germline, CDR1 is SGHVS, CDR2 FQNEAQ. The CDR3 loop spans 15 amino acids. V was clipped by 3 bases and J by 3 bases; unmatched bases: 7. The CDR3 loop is CASSLATGVVYEQYF. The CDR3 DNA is TGTGCCAGCAGCTTGGCGACAGGGGTGGTCTACGAGCAGTACTTC.

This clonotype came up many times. The CDR3 protein is CASSEGLGDNEQFF. In nucleotides, the CDR3 is TGTGCCAGCAGTGAAGGACTCGGAGACAATGAGCAGTTCTTC. V usage is TRBV28 and J usage is TRBJ2-1; a possible D gene is TRBD2 (5 bases). This CDR3 contains 14 residues. With 5 bases removed from V and 5 bases from J, the gap between germline ends came to 13 bases. CDR1 is MDHEN and CDR2 is SYDVKM in the germline V gene.

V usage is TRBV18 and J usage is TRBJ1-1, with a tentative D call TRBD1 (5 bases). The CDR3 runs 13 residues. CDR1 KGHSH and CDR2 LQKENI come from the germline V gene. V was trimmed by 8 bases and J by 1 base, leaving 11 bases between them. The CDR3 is CASGTGKNTEAFF. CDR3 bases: TGTGCCAGCGGGACCGGGAAGAACACTGAAGCTTTCTTT.

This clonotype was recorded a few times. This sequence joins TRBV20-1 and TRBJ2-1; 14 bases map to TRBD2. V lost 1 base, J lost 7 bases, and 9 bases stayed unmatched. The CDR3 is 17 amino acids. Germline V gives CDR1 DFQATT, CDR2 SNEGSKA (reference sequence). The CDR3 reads CSARGLAGGGMGNEQFF. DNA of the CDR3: TGCAGTGCTAGAGGACTAGCGGGGGGGGGCATGGGGAATGAGCAGTTCTTC.

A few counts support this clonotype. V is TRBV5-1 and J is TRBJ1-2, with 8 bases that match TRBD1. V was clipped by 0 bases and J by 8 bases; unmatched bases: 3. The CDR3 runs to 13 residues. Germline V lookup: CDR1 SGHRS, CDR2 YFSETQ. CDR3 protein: CASSLAQGEGYTF. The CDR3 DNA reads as TGCGCCAGCAGCTTGGCACAGGGGGAAGGCTACACCTTC. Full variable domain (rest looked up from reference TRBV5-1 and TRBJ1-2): KAGVTQTPRYLIKTRGQQVTLSCSPISGHRSVSWYQQTPGQGLQFLFEYFSETQRNKGNFPGRFSGRQFSNSRSEMNVSTLELGDSALYLCASSLAQGEGYTFGSGTRLTVV.

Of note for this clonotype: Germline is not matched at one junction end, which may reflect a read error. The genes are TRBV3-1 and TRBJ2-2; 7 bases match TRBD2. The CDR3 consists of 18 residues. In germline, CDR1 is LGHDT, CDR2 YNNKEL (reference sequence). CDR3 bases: TGTGCCTGCAGCCAAGAAGGTGGAAGCGGGACTTTCGCCGGGGAGCTGTTTTTT. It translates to CACSQEGGSGTFAGELFF.

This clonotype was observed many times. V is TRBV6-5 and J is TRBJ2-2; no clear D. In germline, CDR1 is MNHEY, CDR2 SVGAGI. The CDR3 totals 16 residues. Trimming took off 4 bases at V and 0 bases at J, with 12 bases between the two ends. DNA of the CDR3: TGTGCCAGCAGTTCAGGACGGTTCGCGAACACCGGGGAGCTGTTTTTT. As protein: CASSSGRFANTGELFF.